This record looks at one T cell receptor (beta chain) sequence and its context. Its specificity is unknown. This PCR relied on a set of 60 Vbeta primers and 13 Jbeta primers. TCRdb's table, derived via immunoSEQ multiplex PCR, lists solely in-frame clones and lacks some. This sample has about 170,000 clones, with 85% found just once. Each donor was nominally healthy when sampled (though unrecorded immune exposures were likely). The germline V gene encodes CDR1 SGDLS and CDR2 YYNGEE. The CDR3 runs to 16 residues. Unmatched junction bases numbered 13, after V lost 4 bases and J lost 4 bases. This sample is part of a study of cytomegalovirus exposure and HLA in healthy donors. Background on the study: From about 180 million T cells, an earlier analysis saw under 140 million unique TCR beta sequences.

General study points: No immune exposure information besides CMV serostatus was available. Later analysis revealed greater clonal expansion in HLA-associated TCR beta chains than in equally common others.

The receptor was derived from a man aged 25-45 years in good health and CMV-seropositive. V is TRBV9 and J is TRBJ2-7; 8 positions match TRBD1. The sequencing sample was made of PBMCs. This CDR3 reads CASSLKTGAGDYEQYF. CDR3 bases: TGTGCCAGCAGCTTAAAGACAGGGGCGGGCGATTACGAGCAGTACTTC.